The 30 T cell receptor beta chains reported below all come from one sample, sequenced in a study of PD-1 blockade in classical Hodgkin lymphoma. Described time point: cycle 4 day 1 (C4D1), after less than seven weeks of nivolumab. Patients all relapsed after autologous stem cell transplantation, and there was variation in brentuximab vedotin exposure. Generated by immunoSEQ multiplex PCR, the TCRdb table keeps only in-frame clones and is missing some. The table includes tens of thousands of clones, approximately 78% detected once. The specimen comprised peripheral blood mononuclear cells (PBMCs), sampled before the fourth cycle of nivolumab. These receptors were obtained from a human donor with classical Hodgkin lymphoma.

The chain recombines TRBV11-2 with TRBJ1-1, with a possible D match to TRBD1 (6 bases). V was pared by 0 bases and J by 4 bases, with 12 bases between. Germline V gene sequence: CDR1 SGHAT, CDR2 FQNNGV. The CDR3 is 15 amino acids. This CDR3 reads CASSLEGAGFTEAFF. The DNA of the CDR3 is TGTGCCAGCAGCTTAGAGGGGGCGGGATTCACTGAAGCTTTCTTT. Full variable domain (rest looked up from reference TRBV11-2 and TRBJ1-1): EAGVAQSPRYKIIEKRQSVAFWCNPISGHATLYWYQQILGQGPKLLIQFQNNGVVDDSQLPKDRFSAERLKGVDSTLKIQPAKLEDSAVYLCASSLEGAGFTEAFFGQGTRLTVV.

The chain uses TRBV4-2 and TRBJ1-2, with no clear D. V dropped 8 bases and J dropped 2 bases, with 12 bases sitting between them. The length of the CDR3 is 13 residues. Germline V lookup: CDR1 LGHNA, CDR2 YNFKEQ. The CDR3 sequence: CASCCRENYGYTF. The CDR3 DNA follows: TGTGCCAGCTGCTGTCGGGAAAACTATGGCTACACCTTC.

This clone was seen a handful of times. The chain has TRBV28 and TRBJ2-7; D call uncertain. This CDR3 contains 11 residues. V lost 5 bases and J lost 5, with 7 bases in between. Germline V lookup: CDR1 MDHEN, CDR2 SYDVKM. For the CDR3, the DNA is TGTGCCAGCAGTCATCTCGACGAGCAGTACTTC. Protein: CASSHLDEQYF.

The chain carries TRBV29-1 and TRBJ2-1, with D possibly called TRBD1 or TRBD2 (5 bases each). The germline CDR1 and CDR2 sequences are SQVTM and ANQGSEA. The V end lost 4 bases, the J end lost 5 bases, and 18 bases lay between the germline ends. The CDR3 contains 15 residues. The CDR3 spells CSVVRGPADNNEQFF. The CDR3 coding sequence is TGCAGCGTTGTTCGGGGACCAGCGGATAACAATGAGCAGTTCTTC.

The rearrangement links TRBV9 to TRBJ2-7, with TRBD1 matching 9 bases. The CDR3 runs 14 residues. CDR1 SGDLS and CDR2 YYNGEE come from the germline V gene. With 5 bases clipped from V and 4 bases from J, the junction kept 7 bases outside the gene matches. The CDR3 sequence is CASSTGTGSYEQYF. The CDR3 bases are TGTGCCAGCAGTACCGGGACAGGGTCGTACGAGCAGTACTTC.

The chain couples TRBV28 to TRBJ2-7; D gene ambiguous. Germline V lookup: CDR1 MDHEN, CDR2 SYDVKM. This CDR3 comprises 14 residues. The V gene lost 1 base and the J gene lost 2 bases, with 9 bases spanning the gap. The CDR3 sequence: CASSLYGIAYEQYF. Here the CDR3 DNA reads TGTGCCAGCAGTTTATACGGAATTGCCTACGAGCAGTACTTC.

The gene calls are TRBV7-2 and TRBJ2-5; 8 bases match TRBD2. CDR3 length: 13 amino acids. In germline, CDR1 is SGHTA, CDR2 FQGNSA. Germline trimming cut 4 bases from V and 5 bases from J; bases unmatched to any gene: 3. The CDR3 sequence: CASSSIAGETQYF. CDR3 bases: TGTGCCAGCAGCTCCATAGCGGGGGAGACCCAGTACTTC.

The rearrangement links TRBV5-4 to TRBJ2-3; 7 bases match TRBD1. Trimming removed 3 bases from V and 6 bases from J; junction bases left unmatched: 7. The CDR3 length is 14 residues. Germline loops: CDR1 SGHNT, CDR2 YYREEE (reference sequence). The DNA of the CDR3 is TGTGCCAGCAGCTCCCGAGACAGGGTTGATACGCAGTATTTT. It codes for CASSSRDRVDTQYF.

CDR3: CASSLGTAYSGNTIYF. The CDR3 DNA reads TGTGCCAGCAGCTTAGGGACTGCCTACTCTGGAAACACCATATATTTT. The V gene is TRBV7-6, the J gene TRBJ1-3; no definite D call. The CDR3 covers 16 residues. Germline CDR1 SGHVS, CDR2 FNYEAQ. V was clipped by 1 base and J by 0 bases, with 10 bases between them.

The gene calls are TRBV7-2 and TRBJ2-5; D tentatively fits TRBD1 or TRBD2 (5 bases each). CDR3 length: 14 amino acids. In germline, CDR1 is SGHTA, CDR2 FQGNSA. V lost 6 bases to trimming and J lost 5 bases, with 16 bases between them. The CDR3 spells CASSSGTTRETQYF. Here the CDR3 DNA reads TGTGCCAGCAGTTCCGGGACCACGCGTGAGACCCAGTACTTC.

The chain links TRBV6-5 to TRBJ1-3; D is ambiguous. CDR1 is MNHEY and CDR2 is SVGAGI in the germline V gene. The CDR3 loop spans 12 amino acids. The V end lost 6 bases, the J end lost 0 bases, and 3 bases lay between the germline ends. CDR3 nucleotide sequence: TGTGCCAGCAGGGACTCTGGAAACACCATATATTTT. It yields the protein CASRDSGNTIYF.

The rearrangement uses TRBV30 and TRBJ1-2; D is unclear. The V and J ends lost 4 bases and 1 base respectively, with 10 bases between them. Germline-derived CDR1 and CDR2 are GTSNPN and SVGIG (reference sequence). The CDR3 has 13 amino acids. This chain's CDR3 is CAWMERGNYGYTF. The CDR3 DNA sequence: TGTGCCTGGATGGAGCGAGGTAACTATGGCTACACCTTC.

The genes are TRBV27 and TRBJ2-7; tentative D call: TRBD1 (5 bases). Germline assignment: CDR1 MNHEY and CDR2 SMNVEV (reference sequence). Trimming cost V 8 bases and J 9 bases, with 26 bases left between them. There are 15 residues in the CDR3. The CDR3 sequence is CASGQPQGYPLSQYF. CDR3 DNA sequence: TGTGCCAGCGGCCAGCCCCAGGGTTACCCTCTTTCGCAGTACTTC.

This clone has more than one count but fewer than ten. The chain joins TRBV2 to TRBJ2-2; no reliable D call. The CDR3 spans 14 residues. From germline, CDR1 is SNHLY and CDR2 FYNNEI. Trimming cost V 8 bases and J 0 bases, with 10 bases left between them. The chain's CDR3 is CASLKRTNTGELFF. The DNA of the CDR3 is TGTGCCAGCCTTAAAAGGACGAACACCGGGGAGCTGTTTTTT.

The table lists this clone with a count of one. Other DNA sequences in the sample encode the same CDR3. CDR3 DNA: TGTGCCAGCAGTTACTCACAGGGTAGCAATCAGCCCCAGCATTTT. The encoded protein is CASSYSQGSNQPQHF. The chain employs TRBV6-5 and TRBJ1-5, with D tentatively TRBD1 (6 bases). The V end lost 0 bases, the J end lost 0 bases, and 6 bases lay between the germline ends. CDR3 size: 15 residues. In germline, CDR1 is MNHEY, CDR2 SVGAGI.

The rearrangement uses TRBV7-6 and TRBJ2-1; 13 nucleotides agree with TRBD2. Germline V CDR1 and CDR2: SGHVS, FNYEAQ. This CDR3 comprises 19 residues. Germline trimming cut 0 bases from V and 1 base from J; bases unmatched to any gene: 6. The CDR3 coding sequence is TGTGCCAGCAGCTTAGCAGGGGGACTAGCGGGGAGATCCTACAATGAGCAGTTCTTC. It encodes CASSLAGGLAGRSYNEQFF.

In this sample, this clone turned up a few times. The gene calls are TRBV5-1 and TRBJ1-4; 8 nucleotides line up with TRBD1. The CDR3 has 15 amino acids. CDR1 and CDR2 (germline): SGHRS, YFSETQ. V lost 4 bases and J lost 2; bases outside the gene matches: 4. The CDR3 is CASSSPGGTNEKLFF. The CDR3 nucleotides read TGCGCCAGCAGCAGCCCAGGGGGCACTAATGAAAAACTGTTTTTT.

The chain combines TRBV6-6 with TRBJ2-1, with D possibly matching TRBD1 (7 bases). The CDR3 is 15 amino acids. Trimming removed 5 bases at V and 6 bases at J, with 17 bases between. The germline V gene has CDR1 MNHNY and CDR2 SVGAGI (reference sequence). CDR3 DNA: TGTGCCAGCAGTACCCCCTGGCAGGGGGGCAATGAGCAGTTCTTC. It encodes CASSTPWQGGNEQFF.

The V and J genes are TRBV5-1 and TRBJ2-7; a possible D gene is TRBD1 (5 bases). Germline CDR1 is SGHRS and CDR2 is YFSETQ. Trimming stripped 4 bases from V and 2 bases from J, with 13 bases between. The CDR3 runs to 14 residues. The CDR3 region has the DNA TGCGCCAGCAGCCTGTACCAGGGTCCCTACGAGCAGTACTTC. This gives the protein CASSLYQGPYEQYF.

The V call is TRBV5-1, the J call TRBJ2-1; D remains unclear. V was shortened by 1 base and J by 9 bases, with 5 bases between the two germline ends. Germline CDR1 is SGHRS and CDR2 is YFSETQ. This CDR3 is 11 amino acids long. The CDR3 spells CASSLSTEQFF. In DNA form, the CDR3 reads TGCGCCAGCAGCTTGTCAACTGAGCAGTTCTTC.

The chain couples TRBV2 to TRBJ1-2; a weak D match, TRBD1 (6 bases). Trimming pared 1 base from V and 5 bases from J, leaving 8 bases between. CDR1 and CDR2 from the germline V gene are SNHLY and FYNNEI. The CDR3 loop spans 13 amino acids. DNA for the CDR3: TGTGCCAGCAGTGAAGACAGGGATTATGGCTACACCTTC. Translated: CASSEDRDYGYTF.

This chain connects TRBV5-1 to TRBJ1-4; 7 nucleotides line up with TRBD1. The CDR3 runs 14 residues. V trimming: 4 bases; J trimming: 13 bases; junction bases outside the gene matches: 13. The V gene's germline CDR1 is SGHRS and CDR2 YFSETQ. CDR3 in DNA: TGCGCCAGCAGCACGGGACAGCCTGAGAGTAGACTGTTTTTT. This codes for CASSTGQPESRLFF.

V is TRBV7-8 and J is TRBJ2-5, with 7 bases that match TRBD2. The CDR3 sequence is 16 residues long. Germline lookup yields CDR1 SGHVS and CDR2 FQNEAQ. The J segment lost 4 bases and the V segment lost 8 bases, leaving 16 bases of the junction unmatched. CDR3 nucleotides: TGTGCCAGCTCCCCAGGGACGGCGGGAGTCCCAGAGACCCAGTACTTC. Amino acids: CASSPGTAGVPETQYF. Full variable domain (remainder filled in from reference TRBV7-8 and TRBJ2-5): GAGVSQSPRYKVAKRGQDVALRCDPISGHVSLFWYQQALGQGPEFLTYFQNEAQLDKSGLPSDRFFAERPEGSVSTLKIQRTQQEDSAVYLCASSPGTAGVPETQYFGPGTRLLVL.

This clone turned up a few times. This chain uses TRBV25-1 with TRBJ1-5; TRBD1 might be the D (5 bases). Trimming took off 2 bases at V and 4 bases at J, with 6 bases between the two ends. The length of the CDR3 is 13 residues. CDR1 MGHDK and CDR2 SYGVNS come from the germline V gene. Here the CDR3 DNA reads TGTGCCAGCAGTGAAGCAGGGAATCAGCCCCAGCATTTT. Its protein product is CASSEAGNQPQHF.

The rearrangement joins TRBV4-3 to TRBJ2-7, with 9 nucleotides matching TRBD1. The V and J ends lost 0 bases and 3 bases, in that order; junction bases with no gene match: 6. The CDR3 has 16 amino acids. CDR1 is LGHNA, CDR2 YSLEER, per germline. CDR3 loop: CASSQDWTGAGYEQYF. DNA of the CDR3: TGCGCCAGCAGCCAAGATTGGACAGGGGCAGGCTACGAGCAGTACTTC.

The J gene is TRBJ2-1, the V gene TRBV11-3; weak D call: TRBD1 (6 bases). The CDR3 is 13 amino acids. The germline V gene encodes CDR1 SGHNT and CDR2 YENEEA. Trimming left V 8 bases short and J 6 bases short, with 14 bases between. This CDR3 reads CASSRVGANEQFF. The CDR3 region has the DNA TGTGCCAGCTCCCGGGTGGGGGCCAATGAGCAGTTCTTC.

V and J are TRBV5-4 and TRBJ1-2; D is ambiguous. Trimming left V 2 bases short and J 4 bases short, with 9 bases between. The CDR3 is 13 amino acids. CDR1 and CDR2 from the germline V gene are SGHNT and YYREEE (reference sequence). In DNA form, the CDR3 reads TGTGCCAGCAGCTTTAGGGATATCTATGGCTACACCTTC. Translating it yields CASSFRDIYGYTF.

Worth noting for this clone: A much larger clonotype is one base distant, so this may be a read error. This sequence joins TRBV30 and TRBJ1-2, with a tentative D call TRBD1 (6 bases). Germline V gene data show CDR1 as GTSNPN and CDR2 as SVGIG (reference sequence). The CDR3 sequence is 13 residues long. Trimming left V 1 base short and J 3 bases short, with 9 bases between. CDR3 in DNA: TGTGCCTGGAGTGGGGCAGGGGACTATGGCTACACCTTC. This sequence encodes CAWSGAGDYGYTF.

The chain has TRBV18 and TRBJ1-4; unclear D gene. Germline lookup yields CDR1 KGHSH and CDR2 LQKENI. CDR3 length equals 14 residues. Trimming took 0 bases from V and 8 from J, leaving 10 bases between them. CDR3 in amino acids: CASSPPAAAEKLFF. The CDR3 nucleotides read TGTGCCAGCTCACCACCGGCGGCAGCCGAAAAACTGTTTTTT.

The chain is built from TRBV10-3 and TRBJ2-1; TRBD2 might be the D (5 bases). Trimming stripped 1 base from V and 9 bases from J, with 10 bases between. CDR3 length equals 13 residues. Looked up from germline, CDR1 is ENHRY and CDR2 is SYGVKD. The DNA of the CDR3 is TGTGCCATCAGTGAGTTAAGGGAGCTTGAGCAGTTCTTC. This encodes CAISELRELEQFF.